This T cell receptor beta chain is from a study of cytomegalovirus exposure and HLA in healthy donors. Findings and caveats of the study: The analysis excluded some indistinguishable V segments, including TRBV6-2 and TRBV6-3.

Primers for the PCR totalled 60 Vbeta and 13 Jbeta. Measured with immunoSEQ multiplex PCR; TCRdb has only the in-frame clones, and not every one. The data contain 130,000 to 150,000 clones, roughly 75% of them seen just once; the ten biggest clones take up roughly 2.9%. As for this clone: Its antigen remains unknown. An end of the junction does not agree with germline; a read error may underlie this.

The CDR3 is 12 residues long. Per the germline V gene, CDR1 is SGHDT and CDR2 is YYEEEE. The chain links TRBV5-6 to TRBJ1-2, with D maybe TRBD1 (5 bases). The sequence was collected from a female donor in good health and CMV-seronegative. The sample taken for sequencing was PBMCs. The CDR3 sequence is CSSSRVGGGYTF. DNA for the CDR3: TGTTCCAGCAGCCGGGTCGGGGGTGGCTACACCTTC.